What follows are 8 T cell receptor beta chains derived from one specimen sequenced in a study of OX40 agonist ivuxolimab in advanced cancers. Receptor amplification or capture employed the immunoSEQ multiplex PCR assay. TCRdb retrieved this table from immuneACCESS and kept in-frame rearrangements only. Not all clones are present; in checked studies, unresolved V genes account for under half, and no reason is known for the remainder. This sample holds some 43,000 clones; more than 75% were observed only once. 15% of the sample belongs to the ten largest clones. The starting material was CD4+ or CD8+ T cells sorted from blood, obtained in a trial of the OX40 agonist ivuxolimab. The receptors stem from an adult with an advanced solid tumor such as melanoma, head and neck, liver or kidney cancer.

This sequence joins TRBV9 and TRBJ2-7; weak D call: TRBD2 (5 bases). Germline V lookup: CDR1 SGDLS, CDR2 YYNGEE. V was shortened by 0 bases and J by 4 bases, with 14 bases between the two germline ends. The CDR3 has 15 residues. The CDR3 sequence is CASSVVPSGEYEQYF. The CDR3, as DNA: TGTGCCAGCAGCGTAGTGCCCAGCGGAGAATACGAGCAGTACTTC.

Note on this clone: The same CDR3 can be traced to other DNA sequences in this sample. The chain couples TRBV5-1 to TRBJ2-3; a weak D match, TRBD2 (5 bases). The V end lost 0 bases, the J end lost 0 bases, and 14 bases lay between the germline ends. CDR3 length: 17 amino acids. In germline, CDR1 is SGHRS, CDR2 YFSETQ. CDR3 in amino acids: CASSLALAGGSTDTQYF. CDR3 nucleotide sequence: TGCGCCAGCAGCTTGGCCTTGGCTGGCGGGAGCACAGATACGCAGTATTTT.

This rearrangement joins TRBV5-4 to TRBJ1-2; D not certain. Germline-derived CDR1 and CDR2 are SGHNT and YYREEE (reference sequence). V lost 1 base and J 0 bases, leaving 7 bases between the germline ends. This CDR3 is 14 amino acids long. This chain's CDR3 is CASSLLVANYGYTF. CDR3 bases: TGTGCCAGCAGCTTGTTGGTAGCTAACTATGGCTACACCTTC.

The chain couples TRBV7-9 to TRBJ2-5; perhaps TRBD2 as D (5 bases). The CDR3 is 16 amino acids. Trimming removed 1 base from V and 5 bases from J, with 17 bases in between. Looked up from germline, CDR1 is SEHNR and CDR2 is FQNEAQ (reference sequence). CDR3 sequence (DNA): TGTGCCAGCAGCTTAGACGCCGGGGTCTCCAGGGAGACCCAGTACTTC. This gives the protein CASSLDAGVSRETQYF.

This sequence joins TRBV28 and TRBJ1-1; 9 bases are a match to TRBD1. Trimming took 6 bases from V and 0 from J; bases not matched to a gene: 14. Germline V gene data show CDR1 as MDHEN and CDR2 as SYDVKM. The CDR3 contains 18 residues. The DNA of the CDR3 is TGTGCCAGCAGCCCTGGGACAGGGCTTGTAGGGTTGAACACTGAAGCTTTCTTT. This translates into CASSPGTGLVGLNTEAFF.

This rearrangement joins TRBV4-2 to TRBJ1-2; D is uncertain. The CDR3 is made up of 15 amino acids. V was trimmed by 1 base and J by 4 bases, leaving 13 bases between them. Germline values: CDR1 LGHNA, CDR2 YNFKEQ. The DNA of the CDR3 is TGTGCCAGCAGCCAAGCGGAGAGTGGCTTCTATGGCTACACCTTC. Protein sequence: CASSQAESGFYGYTF.

The chain is built from TRBV6-1 and TRBJ2-5, with 10 bases identical to TRBD1. The germline CDR1 and CDR2 sequences are MNHNS and SASEGT. The CDR3 is 14 amino acids. Losses at the gene ends were 4 bases for V and 4 bases for J; bases not matched to a gene: 3. CDR3 in amino acids: CASSATGGGETQYF. In nucleotides, the CDR3 is TGTGCCAGCAGTGCGACAGGGGGCGGAGAGACCCAGTACTTC.

The rearrangement links TRBV7-9 to TRBJ2-3; D not resolved. This CDR3 is 13 amino acids long. Looked up from germline, CDR1 is SEHNR and CDR2 is FQNEAQ (reference sequence). CDR3 DNA: TGTGCTGGAGAGGAGAGTAGCACAGATACGCAGTATTTT. Translated: CAGEESSTDTQYF.